Below, 18 T cell receptor beta chains from the same sample are listed, as sequenced in a study of post-analysis software for immune sequencing data. Study-wide points: TRBV segments more frequent in patients than in controls numbered a few and included TRBV5-6, TRBV5-1 and TRBV20-1.

No antigen is known for these receptors. Unique molecular identifiers tagged the TCR beta cDNA libraries. TCRdb reanalysed the PCR reads using MiXCR and keeps one entry per CDR3 protein. The sample includes 500,000 to 600,000 distinct CDR3 sequences, around 44% of them seen just once. The material sequenced was blood. The receptor set was obtained from a girl aged 5-17 years with multiple sclerosis.

V usage is TRBV20-1 and J usage is TRBJ2-5; D might be TRBD2 (5 bases). The germline V and J ends were trimmed by 6 bases and 0 bases, with 11 bases remaining between them. The CDR3 consists of 13 residues. Germline V gene data show CDR1 as DFQATT and CDR2 as SNEGSKA (reference sequence). The CDR3: CSAPLEYQETQYF. In DNA, the CDR3 is TGCAGTGCCCCACTAGAGTACCAAGAGACCCAGTACTTC.

The chain has TRBV5-1 and TRBJ2-7; D is possibly TRBD1 (5 bases). Looked up from germline, CDR1 is SGHRS and CDR2 is YFSETQ. This CDR3 comprises 18 residues. The V gene lost 0 bases and the J gene lost 0 bases, with 19 bases spanning the gap. The CDR3 loop is CASSLGAQDRMGSYEQYF. The CDR3 region has the DNA TGCGCCAGCAGCTTGGGGGCCCAAGACAGAATGGGCTCCTACGAGCAGTACTTC.

This clonotype was detected ten times or more. This rearrangement joins TRBV7-9 to TRBJ2-7, with TRBD1 as a possible D gene (5 bases). The CDR3 has 13 residues. The V end lost 5 bases, the J end lost 3 bases, and 11 bases lay between the germline ends. Germline lookup yields CDR1 SEHNR and CDR2 FQNEAQ (reference sequence). CDR3 DNA sequence: TGTGCCAGCAGCCCTCGGCAGGGCTACGAGCAGTACTTC. Its protein is CASSPRQGYEQYF.

The V call is TRBV4-2, the J call TRBJ2-7; 10 bases fit TRBD2. CDR1 and CDR2 (germline): LGHNA, YNFKEQ. V was clipped by 4 bases and J by 4 bases; unmatched bases: 16. The CDR3 covers 18 residues. CDR3 sequence: CASSPLIPWASGSYEQYF. The CDR3 DNA sequence: TGTGCCAGCAGCCCGCTCATCCCATGGGCTAGCGGGAGTTACGAGCAGTACTTC.

The chain recombines TRBV7-9 with TRBJ2-5; 7 nucleotides line up with TRBD2. The DNA matches TRBJ2-7 better at its end, which makes the J call doubtful. CDR3 size: 14 residues. The germline gives CDR1 SEHNR, CDR2 FQNEAQ (reference sequence). The CDR3 bases are TGTGCCAGCAGCTTAGGACTAGCCTATTACGAGCAGTACTTC. Translated, it gives CASSLGLAYYEQYF.

The chain carries TRBV24-1 and TRBJ2-3; the D is unclear. This CDR3 is 13 amino acids long. The V and J ends lost 3 bases and 2 bases respectively, with 5 bases between them. From germline, CDR1 is KGHDR and CDR2 SFDVKD. CDR3 amino acids: CATSDGPTDTQYF. The CDR3 DNA follows: TGTGCCACCAGTGATGGCCCCACAGATACGCAGTATTTT.

This clonotype was recorded once. The V gene is TRBV20-1, the J gene TRBJ1-2, with D possibly TRBD1 on 6 matching bases. CDR1 DFQATT and CDR2 SNEGSKA come from the germline V gene (reference sequence). The CDR3 covers 14 residues. The germline V and J ends were trimmed by 2 bases and 4 bases, with 14 bases remaining between them. CDR3 in amino acids: CSARRGQSFYGYTF. The CDR3 DNA reads TGCAGTGCTAGACGGGGGCAGAGCTTCTATGGCTACACCTTC.

The chain carries TRBV10-3 and TRBJ2-1; tentative D call: TRBD1 (10 bases). The germline V gene has CDR1 ENHRY and CDR2 SYGVKD. Trimming took off 5 bases at V and 6 bases at J, with 23 bases between the two ends. The length of the CDR3 is 17 residues. For the CDR3, the DNA is TGTGCCATCAGTCCTATCTCTAGCGGGACAGGGGTCAATGAGCAGTTCTTC. Its protein is CAISPISSGTGVNEQFF.

The V and J genes are TRBV7-2 and TRBJ2-1; D is ambiguous. Germline CDR1 is SGHTA and CDR2 is FQGNSA. This CDR3 spans 13 amino acids. Trimming took off 5 bases at V and 5 bases at J, with 10 bases between the two ends. This chain's CDR3 is CASSIGPNNEQFF. The CDR3 DNA follows: TGTGCCAGCAGCATTGGACCCAACAATGAGCAGTTCTTC. The entire variable domain, with the rest obtained from reference TRBV7-2 and TRBJ2-1, is as follows: GAGVSQSPSNKVTEKGKDVELRCDPISGHTALYWYRQSLGQGLEFLIYFQGNSAPDKSGLPSDRFSAERTGGSVSTLTIQRTQQEDSAVYLCASSIGPNNEQFFGPGTRLTVL.

The rearrangement links TRBV10-3 to TRBJ2-3; 9 nucleotides line up with TRBD1. The CDR3 covers 16 residues. Germline V gene data show CDR1 as ENHRY and CDR2 as SYGVKD. The V and J ends lost 3 bases and 3 bases, in that order; junction bases with no gene match: 7. The CDR3 nucleotides are TGTGCCATCAGTGAAGGGGACAGGGCGTTGACAGATACGCAGTATTTT. The encoded protein is CAISEGDRALTDTQYF.

The chain combines TRBV12-3 or TRBV12-4 with TRBJ2-7; 8 positions agree with TRBD2. This CDR3 contains 15 residues. Trimming at V came to 3 bases and at J to 3 bases, leaving 7 bases not matched to a gene. The CDR3: CASSFAGGANYEQYF. The CDR3 nucleotides are TGTGCCAGCAGTTTTGCGGGGGGCGCAAACTACGAGCAGTACTTC.

The rearrangement uses TRBV29-1 and TRBJ2-1; D ambiguous. The CDR3 consists of 13 residues. V lost 4 bases and J 2 bases, leaving 9 bases between the germline ends. In germline, CDR1 is SQVTM, CDR2 ANQGSEA. The CDR3 loop reads CSVVVIAYNEQFF. DNA of the CDR3: TGCAGCGTTGTGGTTATCGCCTACAATGAGCAGTTCTTC.

The chain joins TRBV12-3 or TRBV12-4 to TRBJ2-1; 7 bases line up with TRBD2. The CDR3 covers 13 residues. Trimming removed 6 bases from V and 14 bases from J; junction bases left unmatched: 13. This CDR3 is CASSPGGGGWEFF. In nucleotides, the CDR3 is TGTGCCAGCAGCCCAGGTGGGGGAGGGTGGGAGTTCTTC.

This sequence joins TRBV29-1 and TRBJ1-1; D gene uncertain. The CDR3 has 13 amino acids. Trimming took 4 bases from V and 0 from J, leaving 9 bases between them. Germline V gives CDR1 SQVTM, CDR2 ANQGSEA. CDR3 region: CSVGPIMNTEAFF. The DNA of the CDR3 is TGCAGCGTTGGCCCTATCATGAACACTGAAGCTTTCTTT.

V gene TRBV20-1 combines with J gene TRBJ2-5; D is unresolved. There are 12 residues in the CDR3. Deletions cut 5 bases from V and 2 bases from J, with 9 bases between. Germline CDR1 reads DFQATT; CDR2 reads SNEGSKA (reference sequence). The DNA for the CDR3 is TGCAGTGCTGACATGGTTCAAGAGACCCAGTACTTC. This gives the protein CSADMVQETQYF.

This clonotype was found a few times. The rearrangement uses TRBV7-8 and TRBJ2-5; 7 positions match TRBD1. Gene TRBJ2-7 matches the end of the DNA better, so the J call may be wrong. The CDR3 has 15 amino acids. CDR1 and CDR2 from the germline V gene are SGHVS and FQNEAQ. CDR3 loop: CASSLTTGTEYEQYF. The DNA of the CDR3 is TGTGCCAGCAGCTTAACTACCGGGACAGAGTACGAGCAGTACTTC.

The CDR3 loop reads CASNSSVSSGTAGYF. The CDR3 DNA reads as TGTGCCAGCAACTCGTCTGTATCTAGCGGGACTGCTGGGTACTTC. The rearrangement links TRBV7-6 to TRBJ2-5; 9 nucleotides match TRBD2. Per germline, CDR1 SGHVS and CDR2 FNYEAQ. V lost 7 bases to trimming and J lost 13 bases; unmatched junction nucleotides: 19. This CDR3 spans 15 amino acids.

This rearrangement joins TRBV7-2 to TRBJ2-3; D remains ambiguous. The germline CDR1 and CDR2 sequences are SGHTA and FQGNSA. Between the trimmed V and J ends, which lost 5 bases and 4 bases, there was a span of 10 bases. This CDR3 comprises 13 residues. The CDR3 DNA sequence: TGTGCCAGCAGCACGCACAAAGCAGATACGCAGTATTTT. It specifies CASSTHKADTQYF.